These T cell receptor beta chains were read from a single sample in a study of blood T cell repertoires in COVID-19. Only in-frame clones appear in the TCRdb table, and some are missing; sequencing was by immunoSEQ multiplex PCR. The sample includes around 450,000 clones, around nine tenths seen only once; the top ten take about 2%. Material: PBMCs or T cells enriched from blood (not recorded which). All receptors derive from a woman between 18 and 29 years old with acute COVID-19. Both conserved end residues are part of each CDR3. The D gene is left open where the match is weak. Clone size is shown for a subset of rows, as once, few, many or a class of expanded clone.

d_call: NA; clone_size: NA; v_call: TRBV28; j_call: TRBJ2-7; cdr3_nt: TGTGCCAGCAGTTTCGGTGGGGGGAAGGCCTACGAGCAGTACTTC; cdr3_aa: CASSFGGGKAYEQYF
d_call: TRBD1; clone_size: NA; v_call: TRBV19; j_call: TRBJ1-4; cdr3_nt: TGTGCCTCCAGACAGGGCGGAGAAAAACTGTTTTTT; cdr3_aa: CASRQGGEKLFF
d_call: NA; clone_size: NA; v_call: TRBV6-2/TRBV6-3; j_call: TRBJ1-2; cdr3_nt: TGTGCCAGCAGTTACGACAGGATAGGCTATGGCTACACCTTC; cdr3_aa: CASSYDRIGYGYTF
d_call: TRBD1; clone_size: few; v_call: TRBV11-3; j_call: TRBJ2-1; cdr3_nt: TGTGCCAGCAGCCCCGGACAGGGTAGGAATGAGCAGTTCTTC; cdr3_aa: CASSPGQGRNEQFF
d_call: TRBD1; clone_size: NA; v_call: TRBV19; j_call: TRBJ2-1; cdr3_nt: TGTGCCAGTAGTATAGCCCTCCGACAGGGGGGTGAGCAGTTCTTC; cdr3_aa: CASSIALRQGGEQFF
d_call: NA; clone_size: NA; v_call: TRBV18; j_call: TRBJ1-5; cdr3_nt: TGTGCCAGCTCACCTGACACTCCCAATCAGCCCCAGCATTTT; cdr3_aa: CASSPDTPNQPQHF
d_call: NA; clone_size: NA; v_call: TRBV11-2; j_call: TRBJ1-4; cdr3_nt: TGTGCCAGCAGCTTAGATCCCCGGGAGCCAGAAGAGAGTGAAAAACTGTTTTTT; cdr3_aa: CASSLDPREPEESEKLFF
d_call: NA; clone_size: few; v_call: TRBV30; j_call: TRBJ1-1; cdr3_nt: TGTGCCTGGAGATTGAGGAACACTGAAGCTTTCTTT; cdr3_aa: CAWRLRNTEAFF
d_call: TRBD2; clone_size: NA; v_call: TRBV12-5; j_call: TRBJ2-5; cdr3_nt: TGTGCTAGTGCCGTGACTAGCCTCGAGACCCAGTACTTC; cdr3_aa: CASAVTSLETQYF
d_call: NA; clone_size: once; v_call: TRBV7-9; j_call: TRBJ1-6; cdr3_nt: TGTGCCAGCACCGTTGACAGGCCAAGCTCCTATAATTCACCCCTCCACTTT; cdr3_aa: CASTVDRPSSYNSPLHF
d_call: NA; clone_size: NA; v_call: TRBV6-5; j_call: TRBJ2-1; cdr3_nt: TGTGCCAGCAGAAGGACAAACAATGAGCAGTTCTTC; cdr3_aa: CASRRTNNEQFF
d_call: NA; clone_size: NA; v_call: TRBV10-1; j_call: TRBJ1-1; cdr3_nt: TGCGCCAGCAGCGGCGGGGGGGATCGTGAAGCTTTCTTT; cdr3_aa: CASSGGGDREAFF
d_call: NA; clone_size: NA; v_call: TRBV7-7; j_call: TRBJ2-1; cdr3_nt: TGTGCTAGCAGCTCGCGTCCCGGGGGGACAGGATCCTACAATGAGCAGTTCTTC; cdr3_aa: CASSSRPGGTGSYNEQFF
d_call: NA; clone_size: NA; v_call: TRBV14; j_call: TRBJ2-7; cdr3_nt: TGTGCCAGCAGCCAAGATCTACGAGACAAGCAGTACTTC; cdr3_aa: CASSQDLRDKQYF
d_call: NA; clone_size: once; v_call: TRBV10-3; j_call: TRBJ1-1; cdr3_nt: TGTGCCATCAGTCCCGGACAAAACACTGAAGCTTTCTTT; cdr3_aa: CAISPGQNTEAFF
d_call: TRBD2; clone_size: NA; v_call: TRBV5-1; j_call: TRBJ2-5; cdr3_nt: TGCGCCAGCAGCTCCTCGCCGGGACTAGCGGGATCGGCGGGGAAGACCCAGTACTTC; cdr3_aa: CASSSSPGLAGSAGKTQYF
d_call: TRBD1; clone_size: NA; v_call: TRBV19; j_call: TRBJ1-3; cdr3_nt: TGTGCCAGTAGTATGGGACAGGGGGCTTCCTCTGGAAACACCATATATTTT; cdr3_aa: CASSMGQGASSGNTIYF
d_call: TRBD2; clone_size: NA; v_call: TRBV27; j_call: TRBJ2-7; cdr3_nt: TGTGCCAGCAGTTGGGGCGGGAGCGGCGAGCAGTACTTC; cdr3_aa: CASSWGGSGEQYF
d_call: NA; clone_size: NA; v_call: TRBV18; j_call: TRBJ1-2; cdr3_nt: TGTGCCAGCTCACCTGACTGGGGGCAGGTTGGCTACACCTTC; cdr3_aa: CASSPDWGQVGYTF
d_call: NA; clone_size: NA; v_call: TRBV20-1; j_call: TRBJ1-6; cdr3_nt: TGCAGTGCTCACAGGGATTCACCCCTCCACTTT; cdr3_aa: CSAHRDSPLHF
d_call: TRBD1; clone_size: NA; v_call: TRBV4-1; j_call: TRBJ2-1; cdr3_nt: TGCGCCAGCAGCCGCTCGGACAGGGCCTCCTACAATGAGCAGTTCTTC; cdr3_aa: CASSRSDRASYNEQFF
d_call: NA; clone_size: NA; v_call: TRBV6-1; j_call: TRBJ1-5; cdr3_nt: TGTGCCAGCAGTGAGCAACGCCTCGGTCAGCCCCAGCATTTT; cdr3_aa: CASSEQRLGQPQHF
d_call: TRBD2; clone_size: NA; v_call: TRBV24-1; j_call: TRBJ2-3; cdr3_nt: TGTGCCACCAGTGATGGGGGAGCGGGAGGGCAGTCGGATACGCAGTATTTT; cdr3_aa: CATSDGGAGGQSDTQYF
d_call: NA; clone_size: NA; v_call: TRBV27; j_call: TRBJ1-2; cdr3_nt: TGTGCCAGCAGTGCCTCGGGGTACCCCACTAACTATGGCTACACCTTC; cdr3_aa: CASSASGYPTNYGYTF
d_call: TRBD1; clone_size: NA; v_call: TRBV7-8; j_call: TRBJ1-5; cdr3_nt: TGTGCCAGCAGCCCAGGGACAGGTTATAGCAATCAGCCCCAGCATTTT; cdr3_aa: CASSPGTGYSNQPQHF
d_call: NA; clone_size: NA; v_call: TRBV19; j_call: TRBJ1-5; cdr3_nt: TGTGCCAGTAGTATAGCGAGCAATCAGCCCCAGCATTTT; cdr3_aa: CASSIASNQPQHF
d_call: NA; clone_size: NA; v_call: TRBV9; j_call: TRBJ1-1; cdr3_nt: TGTGCCAGCAGCCTTAACAGGGACACTGAAGCTTTCTTT; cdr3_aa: CASSLNRDTEAFF
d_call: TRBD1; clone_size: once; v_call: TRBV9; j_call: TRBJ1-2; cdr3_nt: TGTGCCAGCAGCGTAGCTCGGGACAGGGGGCATGATGGCTACACCTTC; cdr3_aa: CASSVARDRGHDGYTF
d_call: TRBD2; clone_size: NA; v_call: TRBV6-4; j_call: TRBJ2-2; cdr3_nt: TGTGCCAGCAGCCTGACTAGCGGGGGGGCCGCCGGGGAGCTGTTTTTT; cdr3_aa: CASSLTSGGAAGELFF
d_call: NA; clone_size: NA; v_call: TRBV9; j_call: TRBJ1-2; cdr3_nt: TGTGCCAGCAGCGTGGTGGGAGCTAACTATGGCTACACCTTC; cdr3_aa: CASSVVGANYGYTF
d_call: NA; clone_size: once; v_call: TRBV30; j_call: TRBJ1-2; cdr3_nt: TGTGCCTCGACCCGGGGAGGTGGCTACACCTTC; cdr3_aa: CASTRGGGYTF
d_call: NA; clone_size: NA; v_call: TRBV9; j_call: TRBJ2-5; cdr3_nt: TGTGCCAGCAGCGTACGGGGTCAAGAGACCCAGTACTTC; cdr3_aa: CASSVRGQETQYF
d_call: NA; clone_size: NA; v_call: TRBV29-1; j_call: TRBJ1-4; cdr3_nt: TGCAGCGTTGGAGTATCATCTAATGAAAAACTGTTTTTT; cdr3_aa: CSVGVSSNEKLFF
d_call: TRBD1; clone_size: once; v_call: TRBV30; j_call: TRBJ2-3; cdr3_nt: TGTGCCTGGAGTGTACTAGGACAGGGACTCACAGATACGCAGTATTTT; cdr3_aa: CAWSVLGQGLTDTQYF
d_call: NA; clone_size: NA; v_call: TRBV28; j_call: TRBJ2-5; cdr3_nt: TGTGCCAGCAGTTTTCCCAGGGACCAAGAGACCCAGTACTTC; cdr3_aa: CASSFPRDQETQYF
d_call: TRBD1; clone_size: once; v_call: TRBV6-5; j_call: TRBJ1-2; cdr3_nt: TGTGCCAGCAGTTTAGGGACAGGGGGCTACACCTTC; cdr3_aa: CASSLGTGGYTF
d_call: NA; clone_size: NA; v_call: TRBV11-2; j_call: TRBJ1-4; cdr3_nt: TGTGCCAGCAGCTCAGGACAGCTCCAGTTTGAAAAACTGTTTTTT; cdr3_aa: CASSSGQLQFEKLFF
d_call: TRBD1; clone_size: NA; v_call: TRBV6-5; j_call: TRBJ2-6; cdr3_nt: TGTGCCAGCAGTTACTTCAGGGGGTCTGGGGCCAACGTCCTGACTTTC; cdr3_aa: CASSYFRGSGANVLTF
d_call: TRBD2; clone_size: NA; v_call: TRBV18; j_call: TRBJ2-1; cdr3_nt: TGTGCCAGCTCAGCGGGGACTAGCTCTGGGAATGAGCAGTTCTTC; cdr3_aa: CASSAGTSSGNEQFF
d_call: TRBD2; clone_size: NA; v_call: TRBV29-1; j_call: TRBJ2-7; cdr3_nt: TGCAGCGTTGCCCCCTTAGCGGGGTCAGCCTACGAGCAGTACTTC; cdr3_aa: CSVAPLAGSAYEQYF
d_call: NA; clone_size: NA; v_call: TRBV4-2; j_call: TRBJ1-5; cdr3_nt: TGTGCCAGCAGCCAAGATACTCCATATAGCAATCAGCCCCAGCATTTT; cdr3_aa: CASSQDTPYSNQPQHF
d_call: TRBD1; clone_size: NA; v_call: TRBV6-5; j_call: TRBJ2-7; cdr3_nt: TGTGCCAGCAGTTACTCTTTACAGGGGTCCTACGAGCAGTACTTC; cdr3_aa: CASSYSLQGSYEQYF
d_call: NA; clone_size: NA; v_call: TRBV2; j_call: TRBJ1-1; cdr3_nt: TGTGCCAGCAGGGGACAGAACACTGAAGCTTTCTTT; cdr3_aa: CASRGQNTEAFF
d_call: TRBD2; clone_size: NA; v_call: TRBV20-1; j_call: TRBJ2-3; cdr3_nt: TGCAGTGCTAGTCTAGCGGGAGTCACAGATACGCAGTATTTT; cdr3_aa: CSASLAGVTDTQYF
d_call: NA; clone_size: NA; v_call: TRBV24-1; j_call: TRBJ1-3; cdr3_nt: TGTGCCACCAGTGATCGAGACTCTGGAAACACCATATATTTT; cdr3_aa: CATSDRDSGNTIYF
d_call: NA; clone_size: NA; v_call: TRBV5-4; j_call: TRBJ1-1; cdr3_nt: TGTGCCAGCAGCTTGGCCCAATCTGAAGCTTTCTTT; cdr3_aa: CASSLAQSEAFF
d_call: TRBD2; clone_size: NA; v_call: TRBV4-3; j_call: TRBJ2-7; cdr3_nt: TGCGCCAGCAGCCAAGCGACGGGAGGCCCATCCTACGAGCAGTACTTC; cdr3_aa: CASSQATGGPSYEQYF